The clone carrying this TCR beta chain was seen ten or more times. This CDR3 contains 15 residues. V lost 7 bases, J lost 4 bases, and 13 bases stayed unmatched. Germline V gene sequence: CDR1 SGHTA, CDR2 FQGNSA. The data stem from a study of T-cell memory formation after mild COVID-19. Each CDR3 protein gets one entry after TCRdb re-called the 5' RACE reads with MiXCR. The sample lists 200,000 or so distinct CDR3 sequences, more than 15% occurring once. The sequence was collected from an adult woman who had mild COVID-19 (a few samples of this study predate the infection). Cell type and time point are not known. V usage is TRBV7-2 and J usage is TRBJ2-7; 7 nucleotides align to TRBD2. The sample was PBMCs or a T cell subset sorted from them (not recorded which). The CDR3 protein is CASTRGGSETYEQYF. The CDR3 DNA reads as TGTGCCAGCACCCGGGGCGGGAGCGAGACTTACGAGCAGTACTTC.